These 13 T cell receptor beta chains originate from one sample sequenced in a study of PD-1 blockade in classical Hodgkin lymphoma (TCRdb year 2020). The receptor library was made with the immunoSEQ multiplex PCR assay. Held by TCRdb, this immuneACCESS table contains in-frame sequences only and omits some clones. Under half of the omission traces to an unresolved V gene where checked; the cause of the rest is unknown. The sample table lists 15,000 or so clones, 89% of them with a count of one. The top ten clones comprise approximately 17% of the sample. Explained via the paper, the time point label denotes: cycle 4 day 1 (C4D1), after 6 weeks of nivolumab. Every trial patient had relapsed after autologous stem cell transplantation, and cohorts A, B and C differed in prior brentuximab vedotin exposure. CD8+ T cells were purified from thawed PBMCs by magnetic negative selection with a Miltenyi CD8+ T cell isolation kit.

This specimen consisted of CD8+ T cells from blood, obtained before the fourth cycle of nivolumab. The receptors were sampled from a human donor with classical Hodgkin lymphoma.

This chain links TRBV11-2 with TRBJ2-2; 9 bases are a match to TRBD1. There are 14 residues in the CDR3. The V gene end was trimmed by 5 bases and the J gene end by 4 bases; junction bases not matched to a gene: 2. CDR1 and CDR2 (germline): SGHAT, FQNNGV. CDR3 DNA: TGTGCCAGCAGCCAGGGACAGGGCACCGGGGAGCTGTTTTTT. Protein product: CASSQGQGTGELFF.

The chain combines TRBV13 with TRBJ2-7; D gene ambiguous. CDR1 is PRHDT, CDR2 FYEKMQ, per germline (reference sequence). The CDR3 is 12 residues long. Between the trimmed V and J ends, which lost 4 bases and 2 bases, there was a span of 6 bases. DNA of the CDR3: TGTGCCAGCAGCTCCCTACCCTACGAGCAGTACTTC. Translation gives CASSSLPYEQYF.

This chain connects TRBV5-1 to TRBJ2-7, with 7 positions matching TRBD1. The junction had 6 bases not matched to a gene; V was cut back by 0 bases and J by 3 bases. The CDR3 has 15 amino acids. Germline CDR1 SGHRS, CDR2 YFSETQ. The CDR3 loop reads CASSLAPTGFYEQYF. The CDR3 coding sequence is TGCGCCAGCAGCTTGGCCCCGACAGGGTTCTACGAGCAGTACTTC.

This sequence joins TRBV27 and TRBJ1-5; D possibly corresponds to TRBD1 (5 bases). CDR3 length: 17 residues. The germline gives CDR1 MNHEY, CDR2 SMNVEV (reference sequence). V lost 3 bases and J 8 bases, leaving 23 bases between the germline ends. CDR3 sequence: CASSFIGSFGAMEPQHF. CDR3 coding DNA: TGTGCCAGCAGTTTCATTGGGTCTTTCGGGGCCATGGAGCCCCAGCATTTT.

The chain has TRBV6-1 and TRBJ1-6, with D possibly TRBD1 on 5 matching bases. The ends were cut back, 3 bases at V and 2 bases at J, with 14 bases in the middle. Germline V gene lookup returns CDR1 MNHNS and CDR2 SASEGT. The CDR3 totals 17 residues. For the CDR3, the DNA is TGTGCCAGCAGTGAGTGGACTCTGGGACCCTATAATTCACCCCTCCACTTT. This translates into CASSEWTLGPYNSPLHF.

CDR3 in DNA: TGTGCCTGGAGTGTACTCTACTCGAAACGAGACGCTTTCTTT. Amino acids: CAWSVLYSKRDAFF. V is TRBV30 and J is TRBJ1-1, with D unclear. Germline CDR1 and CDR2: GTSNPN and SVGIG (reference sequence). The germline V and J ends were trimmed by 0 bases and 11 bases, with 19 bases remaining between them. The CDR3 loop spans 14 amino acids. Combining the CDR3 with reference TRBV30 and TRBJ1-1 gives the whole variable domain SQTIHQWPATLVQPVGSPLSLECTVEGTSNPNLYWYRQAAGRGLQLLFYSVGIGQISSEVPQNLSASRPQDRQFILSSKKLLLSDSGFYLCAWSVLYSKRDAFFGQGTRLTVV.

This chain connects TRBV14 to TRBJ2-7, with D hard to call. Germline CDR1 and CDR2: SGHDN and FVKESK. The CDR3 spans 15 residues. V shed 1 base and J shed 1 base, with 11 bases lying between them. The CDR3 region is CASSQGFLKSYEQYF. The CDR3 nucleotides are TGTGCCAGCAGCCAAGGGTTCCTGAAGTCCTACGAGCAGTACTTC.

The gene calls are TRBV5-4 and TRBJ1-1; 10 bases agree with TRBD1. Germline CDR1 reads SGHNT; CDR2 reads YYREEE (reference sequence). The ends lost 4 bases at V and 0 bases at J; junction bases unmatched: 9. This CDR3 comprises 17 residues. Written as DNA, the CDR3 is TGTGCCAGCAGCAATCCGGGACAGGGGCTAATGAACACTGAAGCTTTCTTT. Its protein product is CASSNPGQGLMNTEAFF.

The V gene is TRBV5-6, the J gene TRBJ2-3, with D perhaps TRBD2 (5 bases). The V gene's germline CDR1 is SGHDT and CDR2 YYEEEE. V was pared by 0 bases and J by 2 bases, with 10 bases between. The CDR3 sequence is 15 residues long. The CDR3 DNA follows: TGTGCCAGCAGCTTGGCATGGGGAGACACAGATACGCAGTATTTT. This translates into CASSLAWGDTDTQYF.

J is TRBJ2-5 and V is TRBV11-2; 9 nucleotides match TRBD2. Germline assignment: CDR1 SGHAT and CDR2 FQNNGV. Germline trimming cut 5 bases from V and 2 bases from J; bases unmatched to any gene: 15. There are 18 residues in the CDR3. Here the CDR3 DNA reads TGTGCCAGCAGCCCCTTCCCGGCTAGCGGGGTTCTTCAAGAGACCCAGTACTTC. Amino acids: CASSPFPASGVLQETQYF.

The chain has TRBV5-6 and TRBJ2-2, with TRBD2 matching 11 bases. Per the germline V gene, CDR1 is SGHDT and CDR2 is YYEEEE. V dropped 0 bases and J dropped 4; count of bases not matched to a gene: 5. There are 17 residues in the CDR3. The DNA for the CDR3 is TGTGCCAGCAGCTTGGGACTAGCGGGATTCGTCACCGGGGAGCTGTTTTTT. Translation gives CASSLGLAGFVTGELFF.

This clone was observed once. V is TRBV5-6 and J is TRBJ2-2; D may be TRBD1 or TRBD2 (5 bases each). CDR3 length: 14 amino acids. Germline loops: CDR1 SGHDT, CDR2 YYEEEE. V was pared by 0 bases and J by 4 bases, with 7 bases between. The CDR3 nucleotides are TGTGCCAGCAGCTTGGGAGGGACCACCGGGGAGCTGTTTTTT. Its protein product is CASSLGGTTGELFF.

V usage is TRBV6-5 and J usage is TRBJ2-7; 10 bases fit TRBD2. Germline-derived CDR1 and CDR2 are MNHEY and SVGAGI. This CDR3 has 14 residues. V was pared by 6 bases and J by 7 bases, with 9 bases of the junction left unmatched. The CDR3 DNA reads as TGTGCCAGCAGCAGCGGGCTAGCGGGAGATGAGCAGTACTTC. This encodes CASSSGLAGDEQYF.